A selection of T cell receptor beta chains follows, all from one sample in a study of CXCR3-negative and CXCR3-positive naive CD8 T cells. Each CDR3 protein gets one entry in TCRdb, which reprocessed the 5' RACE reads and gives no DNA. This table holds some 150,000 distinct CDR3 sequences. The sequenced sample consisted of naive CXCR3+ CD8+ T cells from blood. The source is a human donor in good health. Some clones in this sample may be carry-over from other donors' samples. The CDR3 runs from the conserved cysteine through the conserved F or W.

j_gene,v_gene,CDR3aa
TRBJ1-1,TRBV4-3,CASSLGLDGNTEAFF
TRBJ2-7,TRBV9,CASSSQAALSYEQYF
TRBJ2-7,TRBV7-9,CASSSRDSSYEQYF
TRBJ2-1,TRBV7-8,CASSLAAGYNEQFF
TRBJ1-2,TRBV7-8,CASSSRQGGDLFRYGYTF
TRBJ2-1,TRBV6-2/TRBV6-3,CASSSLLAGSSYNEQFF
TRBJ1-5,TRBV12-3/TRBV12-4,CASSRTASQPQHF
TRBJ2-7,TRBV7-2,CASSLLPAGTSGGPYEQYF
TRBJ2-7,TRBV7-2,CASSLGVSGLYEQYF
TRBJ2-1,TRBV29-1,CSVNGLAGGDNEQFF
TRBJ2-1,TRBV15,CATSTRDSTYNEQFF
TRBJ1-2,TRBV7-9,CASSNSTETNFGYTF
TRBJ2-1,TRBV29-1,CSVALAGNNNEQFF